This T cell receptor beta chain is drawn from a study of beta chain features in type 1 diabetes. Populations obtained by sorting all exceeded 98% purity. Reverse transcription of all isolated RNA meant that expressed TCRB transcripts were sequenced. Sequencing was performed with immunoSEQ multiplex PCR; in TCRdb, only in-frame clones are kept and a portion is missing. The sample has 95,000 to 150,000 clones; about a sixth are singletons. A remark on this clone: Its target is unknown.

Study results and caveats: A moderate, significant TCRB CDR3 shortening appeared in type 1 diabetes across four CD4+ subsets. TCRB repertoires of naive, central memory and Treg cells appeared more similar among patients than among healthy donors. Short templates might get an advantage during PCR, and this would be equal in patients and controls.

The CDR3 sequence is 14 residues long. Per the germline V gene, CDR1 is MGHRA and CDR2 is YSYEKL. The trim removed 3 bases at V and 5 bases at J, leaving 5 bases unmatched. V gene TRBV4-1 combines with J gene TRBJ2-5, with 8 bases matching TRBD1. The clonotype was recovered from a man aged 25 to 40 with type 1 diabetes. The sample was central memory CD4+ T cells from blood. CDR3: CASSHDDRGETQYF. Written as DNA, the CDR3 is TGCGCCAGCAGCCATGATGACAGGGGCGAGACCCAGTACTTC.